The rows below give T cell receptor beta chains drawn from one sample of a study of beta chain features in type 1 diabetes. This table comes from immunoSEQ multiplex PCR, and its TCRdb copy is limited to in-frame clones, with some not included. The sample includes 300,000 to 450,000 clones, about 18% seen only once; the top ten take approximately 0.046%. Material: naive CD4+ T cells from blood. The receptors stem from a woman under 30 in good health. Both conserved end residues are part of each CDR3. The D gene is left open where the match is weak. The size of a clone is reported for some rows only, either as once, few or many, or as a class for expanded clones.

CDR3nt: TGTGCCAGTAGTATGACCGGGGACTCTTACGAGCAGTACTTC
CDR3aa: CASSMTGDSYEQYF
j_gene: TRBJ2-7
v_gene: TRBV19
abundance: .
d_gene: .

CDR3nt: TGTGCCAGCTCAGGGACTGCTGGCACAGATACGCAGTATTTT
CDR3aa: CASSGTAGTDTQYF
j_gene: TRBJ2-3
v_gene: TRBV18
abundance: .
d_gene: .

CDR3nt: TGTGCCAGCAGCTCGCTAGCGGGGGCCCCCCAAACCCAGTACTTC
CDR3aa: CASSSLAGAPQTQYF
j_gene: TRBJ2-5
v_gene: TRBV7-2
abundance: .
d_gene: TRBD2

CDR3nt: TGTGCCAGCAGCCACGGGATAATTAACACCGGGGAGCTGTTTTTT
CDR3aa: CASSHGIINTGELFF
j_gene: TRBJ2-2
v_gene: TRBV11-2
abundance: few
d_gene: .

CDR3nt: TGTGCCGCCTTTCGGGAAAGCACAGATACGCAGTATTTT
CDR3aa: CAAFRESTDTQYF
j_gene: TRBJ2-3
v_gene: TRBV7-9
abundance: .
d_gene: .

CDR3nt: TGTGCCAGCAGCGTAGCAGGAAGGCAGACCAACAATGAGCAGTTCTTC
CDR3aa: CASSVAGRQTNNEQFF
j_gene: TRBJ2-1
v_gene: TRBV9
abundance: few
d_gene: .

CDR3nt: TGTGCCTGGAGTGCGGGACAGGGGGACACCATATATTTT
CDR3aa: CAWSAGQGDTIYF
j_gene: TRBJ1-3
v_gene: TRBV30
abundance: .
d_gene: TRBD1

CDR3nt: TGTGCCAGCAGCCCCGGGACAGCTAGCAATCAGCCCCAGCATTTT
CDR3aa: CASSPGTASNQPQHF
j_gene: TRBJ1-5
v_gene: TRBV7-9
abundance: .
d_gene: TRBD1

CDR3nt: TGTGCCAGCAGCTTTCCGGGTCCCCCGACGAGGCAGTACTTC
CDR3aa: CASSFPGPPTRQYF
j_gene: TRBJ2-7
v_gene: TRBV7-8
abundance: few
d_gene: .

CDR3nt: TGCGCCACATCCACGGGACAGGGGAACACTGAAGCTTTCTTT
CDR3aa: CATSTGQGNTEAFF
j_gene: TRBJ1-1
v_gene: TRBV5-1
abundance: .
d_gene: TRBD1

CDR3nt: TGCAGCGCAGGACAGCAGAATGAAAAACTGTTTTTT
CDR3aa: CSAGQQNEKLFF
j_gene: TRBJ1-4
v_gene: TRBV29-1
abundance: .
d_gene: .

CDR3nt: TGTGCCAGCAGCGAGGGACAGGGGAACACTGAAGCTTTCTTT
CDR3aa: CASSEGQGNTEAFF
j_gene: TRBJ1-1
v_gene: TRBV7-9
abundance: .
d_gene: TRBD1

CDR3nt: TGTGCCGGAGGCAGGGGGCTCGACACTGAAGCTTTCTTT
CDR3aa: CAGGRGLDTEAFF
j_gene: TRBJ1-1
v_gene: TRBV30
abundance: few
d_gene: TRBD1

CDR3nt: TGCGCCAGCAGCGCCCAGACAGGGGGCGAGACCCAGTACTTC
CDR3aa: CASSAQTGGETQYF
j_gene: TRBJ2-5
v_gene: TRBV5-1
abundance: .
d_gene: TRBD1

CDR3nt: TGCGCCAGCAGCCAAATACTAGATACGCAGTATTTT
CDR3aa: CASSQILDTQYF
j_gene: TRBJ2-3
v_gene: TRBV4-1
abundance: .
d_gene: .

CDR3nt: TGTGCCAGCAGTTACACGGGGTATAACACCGGGGAGCTGTTTTTT
CDR3aa: CASSYTGYNTGELFF
j_gene: TRBJ2-2
v_gene: TRBV6-5
abundance: few
d_gene: .

CDR3nt: TGTGCCAGCAGCCTACAGGCCAGCAATCAGCCCCAGCATTTT
CDR3aa: CASSLQASNQPQHF
j_gene: TRBJ1-5
v_gene: TRBV7-2
abundance: few
d_gene: .

CDR3nt: TGTGCCTGGAGTGTACAGTACGTTGACGAGCAGTACTTC
CDR3aa: CAWSVQYVDEQYF
j_gene: TRBJ2-7
v_gene: TRBV30
abundance: few
d_gene: .

CDR3nt: TGTGCCAGCTCGTCCCTATACGAGCAGTACTTC
CDR3aa: CASSSLYEQYF
j_gene: TRBJ2-7
v_gene: TRBV18
abundance: .
d_gene: .

CDR3nt: TGCGCCAGCAGCCAGGGATTTGACACAGATACGCAGTATTTT
CDR3aa: CASSQGFDTDTQYF
j_gene: TRBJ2-3
v_gene: TRBV5-1
abundance: few
d_gene: .

CDR3nt: TGCGCCAGCAGCCAAGGGAGGACTAGCGGGAGCGAAACAGATACGCAGTATTTT
CDR3aa: CASSQGRTSGSETDTQYF
j_gene: TRBJ2-3
v_gene: TRBV4-1
abundance: few
d_gene: TRBD2

CDR3nt: TGCAGCGTTCCCCGACAGGGGAACCAGTATGGCTACACCTTC
CDR3aa: CSVPRQGNQYGYTF
j_gene: TRBJ1-2
v_gene: TRBV29-1
abundance: few
d_gene: TRBD1

CDR3nt: TGTGCCAGCAGACCAGGACAGGGCGGCAATGAGCAGTTCTTC
CDR3aa: CASRPGQGGNEQFF
j_gene: TRBJ2-1
v_gene: TRBV7-9
abundance: .
d_gene: TRBD1

CDR3nt: TGTGCCTGGAGTGTAGGAACAGGGCCGAACACTGAAGCTTTCTTT
CDR3aa: CAWSVGTGPNTEAFF
j_gene: TRBJ1-1
v_gene: TRBV30
abundance: few
d_gene: .

CDR3nt: TGTGCCAGCAGCTTAAGTGGAGCAGGGGCCTACGAGCAGTACTTC
CDR3aa: CASSLSGAGAYEQYF
j_gene: TRBJ2-7
v_gene: TRBV7-2
abundance: .
d_gene: .

CDR3nt: TGTGCCAGCAGCTTACAGGGGGCGGTTACAGATACGCAGTATTTT
CDR3aa: CASSLQGAVTDTQYF
j_gene: TRBJ2-3
v_gene: TRBV7-2
abundance: .
d_gene: TRBD1

CDR3nt: TGTGCCAGCAGTTTCAGGGAGGGGGACACTGAAGCTTTCTTT
CDR3aa: CASSFREGDTEAFF
j_gene: TRBJ1-1
v_gene: TRBV6-6
abundance: few
d_gene: .

CDR3nt: TGTGCCAGCAGTGACACAGCTGGACAGCAACATTATGGCTACACCTTC
CDR3aa: CASSDTAGQQHYGYTF
j_gene: TRBJ1-2
v_gene: TRBV25-1
abundance: .
d_gene: .

CDR3nt: TGTGCCATCAGTGAGTCCCAGGGAAGGCAGTACTTC
CDR3aa: CAISESQGRQYF
j_gene: TRBJ2-7
v_gene: TRBV10-3
abundance: .
d_gene: .

CDR3nt: TGTGCCAGCAGCGCCGCCTCAGGGGTTCTTTACGAGCAGTACTTC
CDR3aa: CASSAASGVLYEQYF
j_gene: TRBJ2-7
v_gene: TRBV7-8
abundance: few
d_gene: .

CDR3nt: TGTGCCAGCTCGGCTGAGGGGAACACTGAAGCTTTCTTT
CDR3aa: CASSAEGNTEAFF
j_gene: TRBJ1-1
v_gene: TRBV7-9
abundance: .
d_gene: .

CDR3nt: TGCGCCAGCAGTGAGAGAGTTAGCAGCACAGATACGCAGTATTTT
CDR3aa: CASSERVSSTDTQYF
j_gene: TRBJ2-3
v_gene: TRBV10-1
abundance: few
d_gene: .

CDR3nt: TGTGCCAGCGGGAGTTATCAGGGGTCCGGAATCACTGCAGCTTTCTTT
CDR3aa: CASGSYQGSGITAAFF
j_gene: TRBJ1-1
v_gene: TRBV27
abundance: few
d_gene: .

CDR3nt: TGCAGCGTTCGGACAGGGGGCTACAATCAGCCCCAGCATTTT
CDR3aa: CSVRTGGYNQPQHF
j_gene: TRBJ1-5
v_gene: TRBV29-1
abundance: few
d_gene: TRBD1

CDR3nt: TGTGCTTATGCCACGGACAGGCTCACTAACTATGGCTACACCTTC
CDR3aa: CAYATDRLTNYGYTF
j_gene: TRBJ1-2
v_gene: TRBV12-5
abundance: few
d_gene: TRBD1

CDR3nt: TGCGCCAGCAGCCAACTCCCCGGACTAGCCTTGGAGACCCAGTACTTC
CDR3aa: CASSQLPGLALETQYF
j_gene: TRBJ2-5
v_gene: TRBV4-1
abundance: few
d_gene: TRBD2

CDR3nt: TGTGCCAGCAGCACGGACTACAGCACAGATACGCAGTATTTT
CDR3aa: CASSTDYSTDTQYF
j_gene: TRBJ2-3
v_gene: TRBV7-2
abundance: .
d_gene: .

CDR3nt: TGTGCCAGCGGCAGAGCGTATGGCTACACCTTC
CDR3aa: CASGRAYGYTF
j_gene: TRBJ1-2
v_gene: TRBV27
abundance: .
d_gene: .

CDR3nt: TGTGCCTGGGACCGGGAGTCCCACAATGAGCAGTTCTTC
CDR3aa: CAWDRESHNEQFF
j_gene: TRBJ2-1
v_gene: TRBV30
abundance: few
d_gene: .

CDR3nt: TGCGCCAGCAGCTTCCGGGACAGGGGGCAGGGTGAGCAGTTCTTC
CDR3aa: CASSFRDRGQGEQFF
j_gene: TRBJ2-1
v_gene: TRBV5-1
abundance: .
d_gene: TRBD1

CDR3nt: TGTGCCAGCAGTCTGGAGCCCGCCGGGGCCAACGTCCTGACTTTC
CDR3aa: CASSLEPAGANVLTF
j_gene: TRBJ2-6
v_gene: TRBV2
abundance: few
d_gene: .

CDR3nt: TGTGCCAGCAGTGGAAGGAGCCATCAGCCCCAGCATTTT
CDR3aa: CASSGRSHQPQHF
j_gene: TRBJ1-5
v_gene: TRBV2
abundance: .
d_gene: .

CDR3nt: TGTGCCAGCAGCTTAGGCCCCGGGGGGGCGTTCTTC
CDR3aa: CASSLGPGGAFF
j_gene: TRBJ2-1
v_gene: TRBV7-2
abundance: .
d_gene: TRBD2

CDR3nt: TGCGCCAGCAGCTTGCGGGGGAATCAGCCCCAGCATTTT
CDR3aa: CASSLRGNQPQHF
j_gene: TRBJ1-5
v_gene: TRBV5-1
abundance: .
d_gene: .

CDR3nt: TGTGCCAGTAGTTTGGGGGGACTGCACAATGAGCAGTTCTTC
CDR3aa: CASSLGGLHNEQFF
j_gene: TRBJ2-1
v_gene: TRBV19
abundance: .
d_gene: .

CDR3nt: TGTGCCAGCAGCAAAAGGGACAGGGACTATGGCTACACCTTC
CDR3aa: CASSKRDRDYGYTF
j_gene: TRBJ1-2
v_gene: TRBV27
abundance: few
d_gene: TRBD1

CDR3nt: TGTGCCAGCAGCTATCGGGTTGATGGTCCCCAGTACTTC
CDR3aa: CASSYRVDGPQYF
j_gene: TRBJ2-5
v_gene: TRBV11-3
abundance: .
d_gene: .

CDR3nt: TGTGCCAGCCGGGGTGGGGCCAACGTCCTGACTTTC
CDR3aa: CASRGGANVLTF
j_gene: TRBJ2-6
v_gene: TRBV2
abundance: .
d_gene: .

CDR3nt: TGTGCCACCAGCAGAGGACCGGGGGGGACTGGAAACACCATATATTTT
CDR3aa: CATSRGPGGTGNTIYF
j_gene: TRBJ1-3
v_gene: TRBV15
abundance: .
d_gene: .

CDR3nt: TGTGCCAGCAGCCTACAGAGAGAGAACACTGAAGCTTTCTTT
CDR3aa: CASSLQRENTEAFF
j_gene: TRBJ1-1
v_gene: TRBV14
abundance: .
d_gene: .

CDR3nt: TGCGCCAGCAGCCAAGTGGGAGGAGAGTACTATGGCTACACCTTC
CDR3aa: CASSQVGGEYYGYTF
j_gene: TRBJ1-2
v_gene: TRBV4-1
abundance: .
d_gene: .

CDR3nt: TGTGCCAGCAGCTTAGTCGGGGGAGCGGCGTCCTACGAGCAGTACTTC
CDR3aa: CASSLVGGAASYEQYF
j_gene: TRBJ2-7
v_gene: TRBV7-2
abundance: .
d_gene: .

CDR3nt: TGCAGCGTTGCGCCCCGAGTGAACACTGAAGCTTTCTTT
CDR3aa: CSVAPRVNTEAFF
j_gene: TRBJ1-1
v_gene: TRBV29-1
abundance: .
d_gene: .

CDR3nt: TGTGCCAGCAGCTCCATAGCGGGGGGGCCACGTTATGAGCAGTTCTTC
CDR3aa: CASSSIAGGPRYEQFF
j_gene: TRBJ2-1
v_gene: TRBV5-6
abundance: few
d_gene: TRBD2

CDR3nt: TGTGCCAGCAGCCAAGCTGCGGGAGGGCAAAGTTTACCCTACGAGCAGTACTTC
CDR3aa: CASSQAAGGQSLPYEQYF
j_gene: TRBJ2-7
v_gene: TRBV4-2
abundance: few
d_gene: TRBD2

CDR3nt: TGTGCCAGCAGCTTGAAACTATACAATGAGCAGTTCTTC
CDR3aa: CASSLKLYNEQFF
j_gene: TRBJ2-1
v_gene: TRBV5-4
abundance: .
d_gene: .

CDR3nt: TGTGCCAGCAGCCTACAGGGCACTGAGCAGTTCTTC
CDR3aa: CASSLQGTEQFF
j_gene: TRBJ2-1
v_gene: TRBV11-2
abundance: few
d_gene: .

CDR3nt: TGTGCCAGCAGCTTAGTTAGCGGACCTACGGGCAATGAGCAGTTCTTC
CDR3aa: CASSLVSGPTGNEQFF
j_gene: TRBJ2-1
v_gene: TRBV11-2
abundance: .
d_gene: .